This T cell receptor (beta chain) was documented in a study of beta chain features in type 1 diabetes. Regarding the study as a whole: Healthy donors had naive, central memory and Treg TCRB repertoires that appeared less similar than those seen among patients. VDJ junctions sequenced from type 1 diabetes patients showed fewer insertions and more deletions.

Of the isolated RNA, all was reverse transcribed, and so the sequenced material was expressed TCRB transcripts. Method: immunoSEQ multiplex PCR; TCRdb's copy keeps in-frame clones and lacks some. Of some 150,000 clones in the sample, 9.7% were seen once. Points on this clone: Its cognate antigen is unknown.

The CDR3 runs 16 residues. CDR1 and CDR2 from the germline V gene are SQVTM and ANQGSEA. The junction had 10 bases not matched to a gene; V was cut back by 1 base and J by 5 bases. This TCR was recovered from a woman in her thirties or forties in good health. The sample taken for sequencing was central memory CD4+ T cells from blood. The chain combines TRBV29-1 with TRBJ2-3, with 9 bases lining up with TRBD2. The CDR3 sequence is CSVEGALAGIRDTQYF. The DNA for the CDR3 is TGCAGCGTTGAAGGTGCCCTAGCGGGGATAAGAGATACGCAGTATTTT.